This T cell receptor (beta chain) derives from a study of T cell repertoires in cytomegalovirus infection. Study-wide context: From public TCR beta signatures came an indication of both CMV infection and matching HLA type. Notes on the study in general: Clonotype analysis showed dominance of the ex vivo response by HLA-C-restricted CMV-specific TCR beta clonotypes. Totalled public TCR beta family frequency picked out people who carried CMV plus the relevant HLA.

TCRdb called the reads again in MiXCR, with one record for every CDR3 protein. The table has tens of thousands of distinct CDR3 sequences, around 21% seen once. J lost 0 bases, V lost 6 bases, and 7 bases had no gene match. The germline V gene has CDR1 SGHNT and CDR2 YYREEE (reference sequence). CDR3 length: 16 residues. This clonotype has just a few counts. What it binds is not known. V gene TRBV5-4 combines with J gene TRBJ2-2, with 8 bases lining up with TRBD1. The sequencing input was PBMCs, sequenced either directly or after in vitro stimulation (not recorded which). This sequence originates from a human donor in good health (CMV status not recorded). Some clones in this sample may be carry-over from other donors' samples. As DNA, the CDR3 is TGTGCCAGCACCGAGAAGGACAGGGCGAACACCGGGGAGCTGTTTTTT. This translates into CASTEKDRANTGELFF.